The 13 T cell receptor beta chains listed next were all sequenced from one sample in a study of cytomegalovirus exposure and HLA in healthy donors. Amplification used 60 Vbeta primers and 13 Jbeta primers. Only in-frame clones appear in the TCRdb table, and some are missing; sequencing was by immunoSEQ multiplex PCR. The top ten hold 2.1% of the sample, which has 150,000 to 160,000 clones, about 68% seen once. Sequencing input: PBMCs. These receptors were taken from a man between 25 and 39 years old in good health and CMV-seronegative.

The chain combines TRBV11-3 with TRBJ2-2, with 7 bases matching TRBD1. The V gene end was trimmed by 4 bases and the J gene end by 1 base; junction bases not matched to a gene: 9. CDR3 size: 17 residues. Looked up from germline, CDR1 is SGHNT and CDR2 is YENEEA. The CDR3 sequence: CASSSVQGLMNTGELFF. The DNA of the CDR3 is TGTGCCAGCAGCTCCGTACAGGGGCTAATGAACACCGGGGAGCTGTTTTTT.

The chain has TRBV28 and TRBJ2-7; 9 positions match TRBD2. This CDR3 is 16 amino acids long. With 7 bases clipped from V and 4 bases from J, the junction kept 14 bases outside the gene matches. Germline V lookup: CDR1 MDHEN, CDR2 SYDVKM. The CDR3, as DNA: TGTGCCAGCAACGACCCGGGGACTAGCATAGGGTACGAGCAGTACTTC. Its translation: CASNDPGTSIGYEQYF. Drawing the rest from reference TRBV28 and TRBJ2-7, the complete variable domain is DVKVTQSSRYLVKRTGEKVFLECVQDMDHENMFWYRQDPGLGLRLIYFSYDVKMKEKGDIPEGYSVSREKKERFSLILESASTNQTSMYLCASNDPGTSIGYEQYFGPGTRLTVT.

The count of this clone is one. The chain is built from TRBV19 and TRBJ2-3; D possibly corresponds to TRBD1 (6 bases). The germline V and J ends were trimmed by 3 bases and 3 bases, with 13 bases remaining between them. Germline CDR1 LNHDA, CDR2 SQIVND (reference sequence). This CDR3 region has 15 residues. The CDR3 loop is CASSISGQPTDTQYF. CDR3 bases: TGTGCCAGTAGTATCTCTGGACAGCCAACAGATACGCAGTATTTT.

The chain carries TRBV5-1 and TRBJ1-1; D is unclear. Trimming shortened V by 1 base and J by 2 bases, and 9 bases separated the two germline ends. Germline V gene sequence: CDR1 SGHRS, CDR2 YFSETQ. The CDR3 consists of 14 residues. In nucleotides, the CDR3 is TGCGCCAGCAGCTTGTCGGGATTCAACACTGAAGCTTTCTTT. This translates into CASSLSGFNTEAFF.

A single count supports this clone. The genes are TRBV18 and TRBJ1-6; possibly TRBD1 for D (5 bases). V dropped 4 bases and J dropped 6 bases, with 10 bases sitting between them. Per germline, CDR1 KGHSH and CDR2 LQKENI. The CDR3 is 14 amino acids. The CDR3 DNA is TGTGCCAGCTCACAAGGACAAGCTAATTCACCCCTCCACTTT. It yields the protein CASSQGQANSPLHF.

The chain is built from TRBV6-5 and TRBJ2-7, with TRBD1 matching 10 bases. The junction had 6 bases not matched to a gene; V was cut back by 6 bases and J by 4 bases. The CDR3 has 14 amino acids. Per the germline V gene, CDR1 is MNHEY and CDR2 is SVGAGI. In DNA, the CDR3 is TGTGCCAGCAGGACGGACAGGGGGATTTACGAGCAGTACTTC. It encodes CASRTDRGIYEQYF.

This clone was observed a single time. CDR3 in amino acids: CASSSSPGPGSTDTQYF. The CDR3 DNA reads TGTGCCAGCAGTTCCTCCCCGGGCCCAGGGAGCACAGATACGCAGTATTTT. The chain is built from TRBV28 and TRBJ2-3, with D possibly being TRBD1 (5 bases). V gave up 4 bases and J gave up 0 bases, with 17 bases separating them. The CDR3 spans 17 residues. Germline-derived CDR1 and CDR2 are MDHEN and SYDVKM.

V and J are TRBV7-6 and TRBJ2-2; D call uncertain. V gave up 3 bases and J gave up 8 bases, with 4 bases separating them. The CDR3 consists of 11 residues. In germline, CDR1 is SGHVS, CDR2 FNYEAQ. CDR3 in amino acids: CASSFGGELFF. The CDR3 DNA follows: TGTGCCAGCAGCTTCGGGGGGGAGCTGTTTTTT.

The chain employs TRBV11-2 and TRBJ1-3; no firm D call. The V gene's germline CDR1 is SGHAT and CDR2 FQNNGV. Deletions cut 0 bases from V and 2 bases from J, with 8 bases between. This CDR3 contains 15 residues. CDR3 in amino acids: CASSLEGTAGNTIYF. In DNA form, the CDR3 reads TGTGCCAGCAGCTTAGAAGGAACAGCTGGAAACACCATATATTTT.

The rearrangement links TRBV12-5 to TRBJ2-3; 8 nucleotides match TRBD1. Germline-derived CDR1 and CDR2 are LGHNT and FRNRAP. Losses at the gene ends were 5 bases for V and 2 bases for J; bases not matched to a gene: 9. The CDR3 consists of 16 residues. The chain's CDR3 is CASGGGQADYTDTQYF. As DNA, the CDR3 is TGTGCTAGTGGTGGGGGACAGGCGGATTACACAGATACGCAGTATTTT.

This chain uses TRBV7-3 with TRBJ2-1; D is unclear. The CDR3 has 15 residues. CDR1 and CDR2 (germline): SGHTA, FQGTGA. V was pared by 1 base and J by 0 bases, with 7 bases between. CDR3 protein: CASSLSPVSYNEQFF. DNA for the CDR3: TGTGCCAGCAGCTTAAGTCCCGTCTCCTACAATGAGCAGTTCTTC.

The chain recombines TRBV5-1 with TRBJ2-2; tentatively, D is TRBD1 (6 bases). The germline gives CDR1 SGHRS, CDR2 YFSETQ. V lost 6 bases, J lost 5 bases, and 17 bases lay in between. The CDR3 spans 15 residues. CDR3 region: CASKQGTTTTGELFF. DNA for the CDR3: TGCGCCAGCAAACAAGGGACAACAACGACCGGGGAGCTGTTTTTT.

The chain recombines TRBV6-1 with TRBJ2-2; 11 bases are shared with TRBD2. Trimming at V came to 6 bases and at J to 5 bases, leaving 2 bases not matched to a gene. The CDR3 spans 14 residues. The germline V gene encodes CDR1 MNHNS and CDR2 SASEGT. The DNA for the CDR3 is TGTGCCAGCAGGCCTAGCGGGGGGACCGGGGAGCTGTTTTTT. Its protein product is CASRPSGGTGELFF.